The 11 T cell receptor beta chains below were found in one sample sequenced in a study of T cells after yellow fever vaccination. Using its own MiXCR run on the 5' RACE reads, TCRdb lists one record per CDR3 protein. Of a few hundred thousand distinct CDR3 sequences in the sample, 7% to 10% were seen once. The sequencing here drew on PBMCs, taken roughly seven weeks after the first yellow fever vaccination. All receptors derive from a man younger than 35 who received the YFV17D yellow fever vaccine.

This clonotype was counted only a few times. The chain employs TRBV5-1 and TRBJ2-3; D remains unclear. The CDR3 runs to 15 residues. Germline V gene sequence: CDR1 SGHRS, CDR2 YFSETQ. The V end lost 0 bases, the J end lost 5 bases, and 13 bases lay between the germline ends. The CDR3: CASSLVSGWGDTQYF. CDR3 sequence (DNA): TGCGCCAGCAGCTTGGTCTCCGGATGGGGAGATACGCAGTATTTT.

This chain joins TRBV6-2 or TRBV6-3 and TRBJ2-3, with D unresolved. Germline CDR1 reads MNHEY; CDR2 reads SVGEGT. V gave up 8 bases and J gave up 4 bases, with 19 bases separating them. This CDR3 is 15 amino acids long. CDR3 loop: CASLPIGLPPDTQYF. Here the CDR3 DNA reads TGTGCCAGCCTCCCGATAGGGCTACCGCCAGATACGCAGTATTTT.

Only a few counts were recorded for this clonotype. The rearrangement links TRBV4-3 to TRBJ2-1; 10 bases are a match to TRBD1. CDR3 length: 15 residues. Germline V CDR1 and CDR2: LGHNA, YSLEER. V trimming: 2 bases; J trimming: 7 bases; junction bases outside the gene matches: 5. The DNA for the CDR3 is TGCGCCAGCAGCCAACCCAGGACAGGGGGTAATGAGCAGTTCTTC. Encoded protein: CASSQPRTGGNEQFF.

This clonotype was seen only a few times. This chain uses TRBV5-1 with TRBJ2-3, with 7 bases aligning to TRBD2. This CDR3 has 14 amino acids. Germline V CDR1 and CDR2: SGHRS, YFSETQ. V shed 2 bases, J shed 3 bases, and the junction held 3 bases outside the gene matches. The CDR3 loop is CASSLRGVTDTQYF. CDR3 DNA sequence: TGCGCCAGCAGCTTACGGGGGGTGACAGATACGCAGTATTTT.

The chain's CDR3 is CASTTDSGSPLHF. In DNA, the CDR3 is TGTGCCAGCACGACGGACAGTGGCTCACCCCTCCACTTT. This rearrangement joins TRBV2 to TRBJ1-6; tentative D call: TRBD1 (6 bases). V lost 7 bases and J lost 10, with 14 bases in between. Germline CDR1 SNHLY, CDR2 FYNNEI. The CDR3 contains 13 residues. Full variable domain (rest looked up from reference TRBV2 and TRBJ1-6): EPEVTQTPSHQVTQMGQEVILRCVPISNHLYFYWYRQILGQKVEFLVSFYNNEISEKSEIFDDQFSVERPDGSNFTLKIRSTKLEDSAMYFCASTTDSGSPLHFGNGTRLTVT.

This clonotype was counted only a few times. V gene TRBV4-3 combines with J gene TRBJ1-2; D unclear. The CDR3 loop spans 14 amino acids. CDR1 is LGHNA and CDR2 is YSLEER in the germline V gene. The V and J ends lost 1 base and 2 bases respectively, with 8 bases between them. CDR3 in amino acids: CASSQVLENYGYTF. CDR3 nucleotide sequence: TGCGCCAGCAGCCAAGTTTTGGAGAACTATGGCTACACCTTC.

This clonotype was observed a few times. The V gene is TRBV29-1, the J gene TRBJ2-2; maybe TRBD2 (5 bases). V was shortened by 4 bases and J by 9 bases, with 27 bases between the two germline ends. Germline assignment: CDR1 SQVTM and CDR2 ANQGSEA. The CDR3 extends over 17 amino acids. The CDR3 region has the DNA TGCAGCGTTGCCCTTCTATCGGACTTAATCCCAGGCCGGGAGCTGTTTTTT. This encodes CSVALLSDLIPGRELFF.

This clonotype has a handful of counts. The V gene is TRBV12-3 or TRBV12-4, the J gene TRBJ2-3; 14 bases are a match to TRBD2. With 3 bases clipped from V and 5 bases from J, the junction kept 4 bases outside the gene matches. The CDR3 runs 16 residues. The CDR3 DNA reads TGTGCCAGCAGTTTGGGACTAGCGGGGGTTGTAGATACGCAGTATTTT. Protein sequence: CASSLGLAGVVDTQYF.

CDR3 nucleotides: TGCGCCAGCAGCTTGGGAGGGATTTATAGCAATCAGCCCCAGCATTTT. It translates to CASSLGGIYSNQPQHF. This sequence joins TRBV5-1 and TRBJ1-5; D uncertain. V lost 0 bases and J 0 bases, leaving 10 bases between the germline ends. The CDR3 is 16 residues long. In germline, CDR1 is SGHRS, CDR2 YFSETQ.

The rearrangement joins TRBV7-3 to TRBJ2-1, with 9 bases aligning to TRBD2. The junction had 9 bases not matched to a gene; V was cut back by 5 bases and J by 4 bases. The CDR3 covers 16 residues. CDR1 is SGHTA, CDR2 FQGTGA, per germline. Here the CDR3 DNA reads TGTGCCAGCAGCACCGTAGCGGGGGCGGGATACAATGAGCAGTTCTTC. This sequence encodes CASSTVAGAGYNEQFF.

In its sample, this clonotype was seen a few times. V and J are TRBV27 and TRBJ1-6; D is uncertain. Trimming stripped 4 bases from V and 2 bases from J, with 3 bases between. CDR1 MNHEY and CDR2 SMNVEV come from the germline V gene (reference sequence). CDR3 size: 13 residues. CDR3 bases: TGTGCCAGCAGTTCCCCCTATAATTCACCCCTCCACTTT. This encodes CASSSPYNSPLHF.